This T cell receptor (beta chain) was identified in a study of cytomegalovirus exposure and HLA in healthy donors. PCR was performed using 60 Vbeta and 13 Jbeta primers. This table comes from immunoSEQ multiplex PCR, and its TCRdb copy is limited to in-frame clones, with some not included. Of 150,000 to 200,000 clones listed, approximately 84% are singletons. Study-wide points: Researchers reported that a few CMV-associated chains were confirmed in vitro as CMV antigen-specific.

The germline V and J ends were trimmed by 5 bases and 0 bases, with 7 bases remaining between them. Per germline, CDR1 LNHDA and CDR2 SQIVND (reference sequence). The CDR3 has 14 amino acids. A remark on this clone: Antigen specificity is unknown.

The specimen was PBMCs. The gene calls are TRBV19 and TRBJ2-2; no clear D. This clonotype was sampled from a man aged 18 to 30 in good health and CMV-seropositive. The CDR3 region has the DNA TGTGCCAGTAGTCGAAGCACGAACACCGGGGAGCTGTTTTTT. Amino acid sequence: CASSRSTNTGELFF.